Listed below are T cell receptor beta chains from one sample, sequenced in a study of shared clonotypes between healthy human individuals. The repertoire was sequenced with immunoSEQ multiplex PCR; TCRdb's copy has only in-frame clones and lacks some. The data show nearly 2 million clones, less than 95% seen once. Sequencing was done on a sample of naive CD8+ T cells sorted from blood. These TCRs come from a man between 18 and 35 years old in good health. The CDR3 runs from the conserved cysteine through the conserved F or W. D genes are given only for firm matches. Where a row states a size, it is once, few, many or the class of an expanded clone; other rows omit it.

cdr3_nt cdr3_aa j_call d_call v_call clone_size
TGTGCCAGCAGCTTCGCTAGCGGGTTATCCTACGAGCAGTACTTC CASSFASGLSYEQYF TRBJ2-7 TRBD2 TRBV5-4 NA
TGTGCCAGCTCCACTAGCGGGAGGTCGTACAATGAGCAGTTCTTC CASSTSGRSYNEQFF TRBJ2-1 TRBD2 TRBV6-5 NA
TGTGCCAGCAGTTACTCGAAGGGGGGACGCCTTTTCGAGCAGTACTTC CASSYSKGGRLFEQYF TRBJ2-7 NA TRBV6-5 NA
TGTGCCAGCAGCGTAGTAGGAGAACAGGGGGAGACCCAGTACTTC CASSVVGEQGETQYF TRBJ2-5 TRBD1 TRBV9 NA
TGCGCCAGCAGCCAAGATGGGGAGTCTGAGCAGTTCTTC CASSQDGESEQFF TRBJ2-1 NA TRBV4-3 once
TGTGCCAGCAGCTCCCCAGGCTTGGACGAGCAGTACTTC CASSSPGLDEQYF TRBJ2-7 NA TRBV13 NA
TGCGCCAGCAGCCAAGTACTAGCGGGAGGGACCTACAATGAGCAGTTCTTC CASSQVLAGGTYNEQFF TRBJ2-1 TRBD2 TRBV4-3 NA
TGTGCCAGCAGTTTTGGAATTTCCTACAATGAGCAGTTCTTC CASSFGISYNEQFF TRBJ2-1 NA TRBV28 NA
TGTGCCAGCAGCGCCGAGCGCTACCAAGAGACCCAGTACTTC CASSAERYQETQYF TRBJ2-5 NA TRBV6-1 NA
TGTGCCAGCAGTTGGACTGGAGCCTACGAGCAGTACTTC CASSWTGAYEQYF TRBJ2-7 NA TRBV27 NA
TGTGCCAGCAGCCGACAAGACTACGAGCAGTACTTC CASSRQDYEQYF TRBJ2-7 NA TRBV11-1 NA
TGTGCCAGCAGGGACAGGGATGACTACGAGCAGTACTTC CASRDRDDYEQYF TRBJ2-7 TRBD1 TRBV27 NA
TGTGCCAGCAGTTTAGATACAGGGTATGGCTACACCTTC CASSLDTGYGYTF TRBJ1-2 NA TRBV28 NA